This T cell receptor (beta chain) was observed in a study of control samples from healthy donors and cancer patients. Trimming cost V 10 bases and J 6 bases, with 16 bases left between them. Germline V gives CDR1 MNHEY, CDR2 SVGAGI. This CDR3 has 13 residues. Sequencing was performed with immunoSEQ multiplex PCR; in TCRdb, only in-frame clones are kept and a portion is missing. Among 150,000 to 200,000 clones, more than 90% were seen once, and the ten largest hold about 1.4%. Sequenced: blood. The source is a man in his thirties or forties in good health. V is TRBV6-5 and J is TRBJ1-5; no definite D call. CDR3 bases: TGTGCCACGCACGCGACCCGGAGTCAGCCCCAGCATTTT. It encodes CATHATRSQPQHF.